Shown below are 31 T cell receptor beta chains from a single sample sequenced in a study of PD-1 blockade in classical Hodgkin lymphoma. Every patient had relapsed following autologous stem cell transplantation, and cohorts differed in brentuximab vedotin exposure. Clones were read by immunoSEQ multiplex PCR, and TCRdb kept only the in-frame ones, dropping some. The data contain about 18,000 clones, around 86% of them seen just once; the ten biggest clones take up about 24%. The sample here was peripheral blood mononuclear cells (PBMCs), taken at baseline. Receptor source: a human donor with classical Hodgkin lymphoma.

The J gene is TRBJ2-2, the V gene TRBV7-9; D is possibly TRBD1 or TRBD2 (5 bases each). The ends were cut back, 5 bases at V and 6 bases at J, with 13 bases in the middle. CDR1 and CDR2 (germline): SEHNR, FQNEAQ (reference sequence). There are 14 residues in the CDR3. This CDR3 reads CASSLNLGAGELFF. As DNA, the CDR3 is TGTGCCAGCAGCCTCAACTTGGGGGCCGGGGAGCTGTTTTTT.

The chain links TRBV2 to TRBJ1-1; TRBD1 might be the D (5 bases). The CDR3 runs 15 residues. Germline V lookup: CDR1 SNHLY, CDR2 FYNNEI. Trimming removed 6 bases from V and 3 bases from J, with 17 bases in between. CDR3 nucleotide sequence: TGTGCCAGCAGAGAACAGGCCCCGAGGGACACTGAAGCTTTCTTT. Translation gives CASREQAPRDTEAFF.

This rearrangement joins TRBV5-8 to TRBJ2-2; D possibly matches TRBD1 or TRBD2 (6 bases each). The ends were cut back, 7 bases at V and 5 bases at J, with 18 bases in the middle. The CDR3 runs to 15 residues. Germline V gene sequence: CDR1 SGHTS, CDR2 YDEGEE. Here the CDR3 DNA reads TGTGCCAGCGGGGGGCTAGCCCCTCCGACCGGGGAGCTGTTTTTT. It is translated as CASGGLAPPTGELFF.

The chain is built from TRBV30 and TRBJ1-2; TRBD1 agrees at 9 bases. Germline V lookup: CDR1 GTSNPN, CDR2 SVGIG (reference sequence). V lost 3 bases to trimming and J lost 7 bases; unmatched junction nucleotides: 6. This CDR3 is 13 amino acids long. In nucleotides, the CDR3 is TGTGCCTGGAGCGCGGGACAGGGTTTTGGCTACACCTTC. It encodes CAWSAGQGFGYTF.

The chain uses TRBV30 and TRBJ1-1, with a weak D call TRBD1 (5 bases). Germline V gene lookup returns CDR1 GTSNPN and CDR2 SVGIG (reference sequence). The CDR3 consists of 13 residues. V was trimmed by 1 base and J by 9 bases, leaving 15 bases between them. CDR3 loop: CAWSGRGLAQAFF. The CDR3 DNA is TGTGCCTGGAGTGGGAGGGGTTTGGCCCAAGCTTTCTTT.

This chain links TRBV6-5 with TRBJ2-7; the D gene is possibly TRBD2 (6 bases). Per the germline V gene, CDR1 is MNHEY and CDR2 is SVGAGI. The ends were cut back, 5 bases at V and 0 bases at J, with 11 bases in the middle. The CDR3 sequence is 14 residues long. CDR3 region: CASSPRGSSYEQYF. The CDR3 DNA reads TGTGCCAGCAGTCCCCGGGGGTCCTCCTACGAGCAGTACTTC.

The V gene is TRBV6-1, the J gene TRBJ2-1, with 8 bases fitting TRBD2. CDR1 and CDR2 from the germline V gene are MNHNS and SASEGT. The V and J ends lost 2 bases and 8 bases, in that order; junction bases with no gene match: 8. The CDR3 covers 15 residues. CDR3 DNA: TGTGCCAGCAGTGAAAAGCGGGGGCCTACCGATGAGCAGTTCTTC. Encoded protein: CASSEKRGPTDEQFF.

The J gene is TRBJ2-1, the V gene TRBV7-9, with D unresolved. The CDR3 has 15 residues. Per the germline V gene, CDR1 is SEHNR and CDR2 is FQNEAQ (reference sequence). The V end lost 0 bases, the J end lost 5 bases, and 11 bases lay between the germline ends. The CDR3: CASSLAPPPHNEQFF. The DNA for the CDR3 is TGTGCCAGCAGCTTAGCGCCGCCTCCCCACAATGAGCAGTTCTTC.

V usage is TRBV7-8 and J usage is TRBJ2-1, with 11 bases fitting TRBD2. This CDR3 has 14 amino acids. Germline V gene data show CDR1 as SGHVS and CDR2 as FQNEAQ. The V and J ends lost 5 bases and 6 bases, in that order; junction bases with no gene match: 3. This CDR3 reads CASSRGTSGNEQFF. The CDR3 region has the DNA TGTGCCAGCAGCCGAGGGACTAGCGGCAATGAGCAGTTCTTC.

The rearrangement joins TRBV27 to TRBJ2-2; no definite D call. Germline CDR1 MNHEY, CDR2 SMNVEV (reference sequence). The germline V and J ends were trimmed by 3 bases and 6 bases, with 8 bases remaining between them. The CDR3 consists of 13 residues. The CDR3 sequence is CASSFPRSGELFF. CDR3 nucleotide sequence: TGTGCCAGCAGTTTCCCCCGTTCCGGGGAGCTGTTTTTT.

The V gene is TRBV4-2, the J gene TRBJ2-1, with 10 bases that match TRBD2. The V gene's germline CDR1 is LGHNA and CDR2 YNFKEQ. CDR3 length equals 15 residues. V was pared by 3 bases and J by 7 bases, with 6 bases of the junction left unmatched. The CDR3 bases are TGTGCCAGCAGCCAGGGAGCGGGGGGGCCTAATGAGCAGTTCTTC. Translated: CASSQGAGGPNEQFF.

The chain has TRBV2 and TRBJ2-7; D is unclear. V lost 3 bases to trimming and J lost 5 bases, with 11 bases between them. The CDR3 is 13 amino acids. Germline CDR1 reads SNHLY; CDR2 reads FYNNEI. The CDR3 loop is CASSDPLLHEQYF. CDR3 nucleotides: TGTGCCAGCAGTGACCCACTCCTCCACGAGCAGTACTTC.

The gene calls are TRBV5-6 and TRBJ2-7, with D hard to call. Germline assignment: CDR1 SGHDT and CDR2 YYEEEE. This CDR3 comprises 13 residues. Trimming shortened V by 3 bases and J by 4 bases, and 11 bases separated the two germline ends. Here the CDR3 DNA reads TGTGCCAGCAGCTCGCAGTATATATACGAGCAGTACTTC. Protein: CASSSQYIYEQYF.

In its sample, this clone was seen a few times. The genes are TRBV6-4 and TRBJ2-1; 9 positions match TRBD1. CDR1 is MRHNA, CDR2 SNTAGT, per germline. J gave up 8 bases and V 2 bases, and 7 bases lay outside the gene matches. CDR3 size: 15 residues. In nucleotides, the CDR3 is TGTGCCAGCAGTGACCCCGGGACAGGGAAGGATGAGCAGTTCTTC. It codes for CASSDPGTGKDEQFF.

This clone was observed a few times. The chain links TRBV27 to TRBJ2-7; D is perhaps TRBD1 or TRBD2 (7 bases each). The length of the CDR3 is 14 residues. The V gene's germline CDR1 is MNHEY and CDR2 SMNVEV (reference sequence). Between the trimmed V and J ends, which lost 2 bases and 3 bases, there was a span of 11 bases. Here the CDR3 reads CASSLQGGNYEQYF. DNA for the CDR3: TGTGCCAGCAGTTTACAGGGGGGGAACTACGAGCAGTACTTC.

This chain joins TRBV4-2 and TRBJ1-2; possibly TRBD1 for D (6 bases). CDR3 length equals 15 residues. The V and J ends lost 0 bases and 5 bases respectively, with 13 bases between them. Germline loops: CDR1 LGHNA, CDR2 YNFKEQ. The CDR3 region is CASSQDVYREYGYTF. For the CDR3, the DNA is TGTGCCAGCAGCCAAGATGTATACAGGGAATATGGCTACACCTTC.

The chain carries TRBV7-9 and TRBJ1-2, with no clear D. The V and J ends lost 7 bases and 4 bases respectively, with 13 bases between them. CDR3 length: 13 residues. Germline V CDR1 and CDR2: SEHNR, FQNEAQ (reference sequence). The CDR3 DNA is TGTGCCAGCACCGTTGCGGCCCCCTATGGCTACACCTTC. Translation: CASTVAAPYGYTF.

The chain links TRBV29-1 to TRBJ2-7; tentatively, D is TRBD1 (6 bases). Germline V lookup: CDR1 SQVTM, CDR2 ANQGSEA. V was trimmed by 1 base and J by 3 bases, leaving 7 bases between them. The CDR3 runs to 12 residues. The CDR3 nucleotides read TGCAGCGTTGAAGTACAGGGCTACGAGCAGTACTTC. This gives the protein CSVEVQGYEQYF.

J is TRBJ2-7 and V is TRBV6-5, with 7 bases identical to TRBD1. The V segment lost 0 bases and the J segment 3 bases; nucleotides outside the gene matches: 5. CDR1 and CDR2 from the germline V gene are MNHEY and SVGAGI. The CDR3 extends over 15 amino acids. DNA of the CDR3: TGTGCCAGCAGTTACTCTCCAGGGGGATACTACGAGCAGTACTTC. It is translated as CASSYSPGGYYEQYF.

The chain couples TRBV5-6 to TRBJ2-1; D is unclear. The CDR3 has 13 residues. Trimming left V 0 bases short and J 4 bases short, with 5 bases between. Germline CDR1 SGHDT, CDR2 YYEEEE. CDR3 residues: CASSLGLYNEQFF. The CDR3 DNA sequence: TGTGCCAGCAGCTTGGGTCTTTACAATGAGCAGTTCTTC.

The chain combines TRBV27 with TRBJ2-1; D gene unclear. CDR1 is MNHEY and CDR2 is SMNVEV in the germline V gene (reference sequence). This CDR3 spans 15 amino acids. Trimming took off 4 bases at V and 0 bases at J, with 10 bases between the two ends. In DNA, the CDR3 is TGTGCCAGCAGTTCAACTTCCAGCTCCTACAATGAGCAGTTCTTC. Residues: CASSSTSSSYNEQFF.

V is TRBV5-1 and J is TRBJ1-1, with D perhaps TRBD1 (5 bases). The CDR3 spans 16 residues. Germline V gene sequence: CDR1 SGHRS, CDR2 YFSETQ. V lost 0 bases to trimming and J lost 0 bases, with 12 bases between them. The CDR3 DNA is TGCGCCAGCAGCTTGGACGCAGGGCTGTTGAACACTGAAGCTTTCTTT. Its protein product is CASSLDAGLLNTEAFF.

The V gene is TRBV18, the J gene TRBJ1-1; a possible D gene is TRBD1 (5 bases). The V end lost 6 bases, the J end lost 3 bases, and 11 bases lay between the germline ends. CDR1 is KGHSH, CDR2 LQKENI, per germline. The CDR3 totals 13 residues. CDR3 in DNA: TGTGCCAGCTCCCTCGGAGGGGACACTGAAGCTTTCTTT. Amino acids: CASSLGGDTEAFF.

This clone showed up just a few times. The J gene is TRBJ2-1, the V gene TRBV2; TRBD2 matches 8 bases. Germline trimming cut 0 bases from V and 4 bases from J; bases unmatched to any gene: 5. The germline CDR1 and CDR2 sequences are SNHLY and FYNNEI. CDR3 length: 16 amino acids. The CDR3 DNA reads as TGTGCCAGCAGTGAAGCTGCGGGAGGATATTACAATGAGCAGTTCTTC. Translation: CASSEAAGGYYNEQFF.

This clone is classed as large. The genes are TRBV5-1 and TRBJ1-4; 10 positions agree with TRBD1. Germline assignment: CDR1 SGHRS and CDR2 YFSETQ. The CDR3 is 18 amino acids. V gave up 0 bases and J gave up 6 bases; unmatched junction bases: 11. As DNA, the CDR3 is TGCGCCAGCAGCTTGGGCCCTCTCCAGGACAGGGGGTATGAAAAACTGTTTTTT. Its translation: CASSLGPLQDRGYEKLFF. Filled out from reference TRBV5-1 and TRBJ1-4, the complete variable domain reads KAGVTQTPRYLIKTRGQQVTLSCSPISGHRSVSWYQQTPGQGLQFLFEYFSETQRNKGNFPGRFSGRQFSNSRSEMNVSTLELGDSALYLCASSLGPLQDRGYEKLFFGSGTQLSVL.

The chain uses TRBV11-2 and TRBJ1-6; D gene ambiguous. The CDR3 consists of 14 residues. V was shortened by 5 bases and J by 7 bases, with 12 bases between the two germline ends. Germline CDR1 reads SGHAT; CDR2 reads FQNNGV. This chain's CDR3 is CASSPDTSNSPLHF. CDR3 sequence (DNA): TGTGCCAGCAGCCCCGACACCTCCAATTCACCCCTCCACTTT. The whole variable domain, filled in from reference TRBV11-2 and TRBJ1-6, reads EAGVAQSPRYKIIEKRQSVAFWCNPISGHATLYWYQQILGQGPKLLIQFQNNGVVDDSQLPKDRFSAERLKGVDSTLKIQPAKLEDSAVYLCASSPDTSNSPLHFGNGTRLTVT.

The V call is TRBV5-4, the J call TRBJ1-1; tentative D call: TRBD1 (6 bases). Germline V gene sequence: CDR1 SGHNT, CDR2 YYREEE (reference sequence). The CDR3 runs to 13 residues. V lost 2 bases and J lost 7, with 12 bases in between. The CDR3 sequence: CASSLWGLREAFF. The DNA for the CDR3 is TGTGCCAGCAGCTTATGGGGGCTCCGTGAAGCTTTCTTT.

V is TRBV2 and J is TRBJ2-5, with unresolved D. The V end lost 5 bases, the J end lost 1 base, and 11 bases lay between the germline ends. In germline, CDR1 is SNHLY, CDR2 FYNNEI. CDR3 length equals 14 residues. CDR3 residues: CASSRDLTQETQYF. CDR3 nucleotide sequence: TGTGCCAGCAGTAGAGACTTAACCCAAGAGACCCAGTACTTC.

The rearrangement joins TRBV20-1 to TRBJ2-7, with D possibly TRBD1 on 6 matching bases. Germline loops: CDR1 DFQATT, CDR2 SNEGSKA (reference sequence). The V gene lost 5 bases and the J gene lost 3 bases, with 8 bases spanning the gap. The CDR3 extends over 11 amino acids. The CDR3 DNA is TGCAGTGCTTTACAGGGCTACGAGCAGTACTTC. Translating gives CSALQGYEQYF.

This clone was recorded a few times. This rearrangement joins TRBV5-1 to TRBJ1-1, with D possibly TRBD1 on 5 matching bases. V lost 2 bases and J 0 bases, leaving 8 bases between the germline ends. Germline V gives CDR1 SGHRS, CDR2 YFSETQ. This CDR3 is built from 14 residues. The CDR3 spells CASSLSGLNTEAFF. The CDR3 DNA sequence: TGCGCCAGCAGCTTATCAGGGTTGAACACTGAAGCTTTCTTT.

The chain is built from TRBV7-3 and TRBJ2-1; unclear D gene. The length of the CDR3 is 15 residues. Trimming took 5 bases from V and 6 from J, leaving 17 bases between them. The germline gives CDR1 SGHTA, CDR2 FQGTGA. This chain's CDR3 is CASSPAKASSNEQFF. The CDR3 DNA is TGTGCCAGCAGCCCGGCTAAGGCATCTTCCAATGAGCAGTTCTTC.